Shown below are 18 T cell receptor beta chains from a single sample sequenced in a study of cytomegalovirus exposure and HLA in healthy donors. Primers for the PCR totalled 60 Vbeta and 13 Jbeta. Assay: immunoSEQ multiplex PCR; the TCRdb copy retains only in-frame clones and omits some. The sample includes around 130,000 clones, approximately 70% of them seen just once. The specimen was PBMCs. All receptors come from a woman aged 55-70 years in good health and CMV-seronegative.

The CDR3 here is CASSLGGFPDTQYF. DNA of the CDR3: TGCGCCAGCAGCTTGGGGGGCTTTCCAGATACGCAGTATTTT. V usage is TRBV5-1 and J usage is TRBJ2-3, with D perhaps matching TRBD1 (5 bases). CDR1 SGHRS and CDR2 YFSETQ come from the germline V gene. The CDR3 has 14 residues. Trimming pared 0 bases from V and 4 bases from J, leaving 9 bases between.

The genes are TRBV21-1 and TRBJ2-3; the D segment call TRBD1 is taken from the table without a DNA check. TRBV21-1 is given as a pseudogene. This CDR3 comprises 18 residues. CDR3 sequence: CASSKGVGRFPSTDTQYF. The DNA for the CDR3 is TGTGCCAGCAGCAAAGGGGTGGGCAGGTTCCCTAGCACAGATACGCAGTATTTT.

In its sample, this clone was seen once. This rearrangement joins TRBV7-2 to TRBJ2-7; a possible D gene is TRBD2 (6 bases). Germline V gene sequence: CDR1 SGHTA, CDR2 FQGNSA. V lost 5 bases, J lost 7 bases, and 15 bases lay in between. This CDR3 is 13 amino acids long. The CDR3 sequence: CASSRPGLLEQYF. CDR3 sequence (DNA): TGTGCCAGCAGCCGACCGGGACTCCTTGAGCAGTACTTC.

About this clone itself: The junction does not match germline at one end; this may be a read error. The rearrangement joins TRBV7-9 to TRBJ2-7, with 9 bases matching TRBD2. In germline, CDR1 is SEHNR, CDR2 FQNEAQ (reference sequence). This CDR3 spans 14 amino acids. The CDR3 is CASSLAGSRGEQYF. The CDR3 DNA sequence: TGTGCCAGCAGCCTAGCGGGATCCCGGGGCGAGCAGTACTTC.

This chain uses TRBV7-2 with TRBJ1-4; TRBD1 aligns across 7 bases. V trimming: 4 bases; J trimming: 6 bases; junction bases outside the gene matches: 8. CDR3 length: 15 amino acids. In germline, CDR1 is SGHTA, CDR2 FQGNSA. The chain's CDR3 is CASSSQGGRDEKLFF. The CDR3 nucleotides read TGTGCCAGCAGCTCGCAGGGGGGCAGGGATGAAAAACTGTTTTTT. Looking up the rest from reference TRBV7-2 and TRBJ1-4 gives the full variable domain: GAGVSQSPSNKVTEKGKDVELRCDPISGHTALYWYRQSLGQGLEFLIYFQGNSAPDKSGLPSDRFSAERTGGSVSTLTIQRTQQEDSAVYLCASSSQGGRDEKLFFGSGTQLSVL.

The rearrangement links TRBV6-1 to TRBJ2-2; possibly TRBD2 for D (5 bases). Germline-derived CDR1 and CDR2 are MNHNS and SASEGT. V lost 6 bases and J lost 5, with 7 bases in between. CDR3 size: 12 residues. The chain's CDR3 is CASRRETGELFF. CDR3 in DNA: TGTGCCAGCAGGAGGGAAACCGGGGAGCTGTTTTTT.

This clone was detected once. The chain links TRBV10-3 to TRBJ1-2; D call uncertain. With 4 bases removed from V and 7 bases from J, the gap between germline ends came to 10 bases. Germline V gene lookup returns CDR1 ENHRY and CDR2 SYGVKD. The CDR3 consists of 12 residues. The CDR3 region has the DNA TGTGCCATCAGTGCCCCGTCGGGTGGCTACACCTTC. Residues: CAISAPSGGYTF.

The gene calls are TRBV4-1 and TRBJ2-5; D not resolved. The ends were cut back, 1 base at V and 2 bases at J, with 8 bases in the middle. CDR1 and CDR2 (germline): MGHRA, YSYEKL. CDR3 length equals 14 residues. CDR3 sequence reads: CASSQGALQETQYF. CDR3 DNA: TGCGCCAGCAGCCAAGGGGCCTTACAAGAGACCCAGTACTTC.

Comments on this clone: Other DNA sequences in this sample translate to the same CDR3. CDR3 protein: CASTRQTNTGELFF. The CDR3 DNA reads as TGTGCCAGCACTAGACAGACGAACACCGGGGAGCTGTTTTTT. This chain links TRBV2 with TRBJ2-2; D might be TRBD1 (5 bases). V lost 7 bases and J 0 bases, leaving 9 bases between the germline ends. The CDR3 has 14 amino acids. Germline CDR1 and CDR2: SNHLY and FYNNEI. Supplemented by reference TRBV2 and TRBJ2-2, the full variable domain reads EPEVTQTPSHQVTQMGQEVILRCVPISNHLYFYWYRQILGQKVEFLVSFYNNEISEKSEIFDDQFSVERPDGSNFTLKIRSTKLEDSAMYFCASTRQTNTGELFFGEGSRLTVL.

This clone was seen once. The CDR3 spells CASRESSYNEQFF. CDR3 nucleotides: TGTGCCAGCAGAGAGTCCTCCTACAATGAGCAGTTCTTC. The J gene is TRBJ2-1, the V gene TRBV6-5, with D unresolved. CDR1 MNHEY and CDR2 SVGAGI come from the germline V gene. The CDR3 covers 13 residues. Trimming stripped 6 bases from V and 0 bases from J, with 6 bases between.

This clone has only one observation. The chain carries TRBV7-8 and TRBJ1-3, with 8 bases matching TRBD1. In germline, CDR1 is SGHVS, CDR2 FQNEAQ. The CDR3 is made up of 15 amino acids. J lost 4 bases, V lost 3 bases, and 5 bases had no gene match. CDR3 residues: CASSLQGARGNTIYF. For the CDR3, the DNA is TGTGCCAGCAGCTTGCAGGGGGCGCGGGGAAACACCATATATTTT.

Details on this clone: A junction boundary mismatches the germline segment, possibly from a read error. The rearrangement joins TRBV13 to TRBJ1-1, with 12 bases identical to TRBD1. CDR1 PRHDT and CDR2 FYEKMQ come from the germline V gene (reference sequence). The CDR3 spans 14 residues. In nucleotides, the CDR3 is TGTGCCAGCAGCTTGGCGGGACAGGGGGCCGGGGTAGTCTTT. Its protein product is CASSLAGQGAGVVF.

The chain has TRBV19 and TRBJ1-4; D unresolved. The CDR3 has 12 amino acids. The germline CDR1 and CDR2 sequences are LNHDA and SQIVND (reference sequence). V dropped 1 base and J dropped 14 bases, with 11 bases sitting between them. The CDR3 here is CASSIVGSSLFF. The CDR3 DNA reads TGTGCCAGTAGTATAGTGGGCAGTTCGCTGTTTTTT.

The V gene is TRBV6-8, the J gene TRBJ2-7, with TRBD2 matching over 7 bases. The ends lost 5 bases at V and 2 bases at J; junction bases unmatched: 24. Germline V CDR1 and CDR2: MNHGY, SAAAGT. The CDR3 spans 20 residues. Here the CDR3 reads CASSRHNAPGWELATYEQYF. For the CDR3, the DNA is TGTGCCAGCAGTCGACACAATGCTCCGGGTTGGGAACTAGCGACCTACGAGCAGTACTTC.

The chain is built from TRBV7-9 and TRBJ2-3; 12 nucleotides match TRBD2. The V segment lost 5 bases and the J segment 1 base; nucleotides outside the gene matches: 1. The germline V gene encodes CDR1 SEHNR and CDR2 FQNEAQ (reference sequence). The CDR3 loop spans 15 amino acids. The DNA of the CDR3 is TGTGCCAGCAGCCGGACTAGCGGGGGCACAGATACGCAGTATTTT. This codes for CASSRTSGGTDTQYF.

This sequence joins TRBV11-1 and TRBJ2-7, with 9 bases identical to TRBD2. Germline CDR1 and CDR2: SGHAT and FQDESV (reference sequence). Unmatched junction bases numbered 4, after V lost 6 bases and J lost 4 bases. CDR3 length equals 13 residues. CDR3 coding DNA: TGTGCCAGCAGGCCGGGACTAGCTTACGAGCAGTACTTC. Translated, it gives CASRPGLAYEQYF.

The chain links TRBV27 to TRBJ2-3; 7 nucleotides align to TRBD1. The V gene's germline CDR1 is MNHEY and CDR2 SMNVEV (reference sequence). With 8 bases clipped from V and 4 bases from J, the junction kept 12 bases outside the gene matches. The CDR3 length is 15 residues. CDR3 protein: CASALTGRGADTQYF. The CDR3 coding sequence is TGTGCCAGCGCCCTGACAGGGAGAGGTGCAGATACGCAGTATTTT.

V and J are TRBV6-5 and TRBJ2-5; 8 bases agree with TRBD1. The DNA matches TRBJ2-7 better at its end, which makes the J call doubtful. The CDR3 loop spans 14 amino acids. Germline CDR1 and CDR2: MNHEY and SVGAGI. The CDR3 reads CASSPDRVWDEQYF. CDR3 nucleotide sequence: TGTGCCAGCAGTCCGGACAGGGTATGGGACGAGCAGTACTTC.